This TCR beta chain was sequenced in a study of shared clonotypes between healthy human individuals. Study-wide background: Each donor's CD8 memory used one plate, CD8 naive two, each CD4 subset three.

The data were produced by immunoSEQ multiplex PCR, yet TCRdb's version contains in-frame clones alone and is incomplete. The sample has about 1 million clones, around four fifths seen once; the top ten hold 1.4%. Comments on this clone: The antigen is unknown.

Germline CDR1 KGHSH, CDR2 LQKENI. Trimming cost V 4 bases and J 5 bases; bases outside gene matches: 1. The CDR3 covers 13 residues. Findings of the study overall: A small donor pool kept down the genetic and exposure-history diversity that was represented. For sorted subsets, rarefaction showed incomplete sequencing despite large depth.

All of the donors resided in Nashville, Tennessee, and each was a Caucasian adult. Sequenced material: memory CD4+ T cells sorted from blood. Subset in this sample: CD45RA-negative fraction. The chain carries TRBV18 and TRBJ2-2, with 7 bases lining up with TRBD1. The receptor's source is a man aged 18-30 years in good health. CDR3 DNA sequence: TGTGCCAGCTCACAGGGACAGACCGGGGAGCTGTTTTTT. Protein product: CASSQGQTGELFF.